The 19 T cell receptor beta chains below come from one sample, sequenced in a study of cytomegalovirus exposure and HLA in healthy donors. Vbeta (60) and Jbeta (13) primers were used in the PCR. The method was immunoSEQ multiplex PCR; TCRdb's version includes in-frame clones alone and lacks a portion of them. The table includes over 150,000 clones, roughly four fifths detected once. The sequenced sample was PBMCs. Receptor source: a man in his fifties in good health and CMV-seropositive.

The chain couples TRBV29-1 to TRBJ2-1; 10 positions match TRBD2. This CDR3 is 19 amino acids long. J gave up 2 bases and V 2 bases, and 15 bases lay outside the gene matches. Germline CDR1 reads SQVTM; CDR2 reads ANQGSEA. Here the CDR3 reads CSVESLGSGGAGAYNEQFF. In DNA, the CDR3 is TGCAGCGTTGAATCCCTCGGGAGCGGGGGGGCCGGGGCCTACAATGAGCAGTTCTTC.

The chain couples TRBV19 to TRBJ2-1; 12 bases are a match to TRBD2. The germline V gene has CDR1 LNHDA and CDR2 SQIVND (reference sequence). J was trimmed by 9 bases and V by 7 bases; bases with no gene match: 19. There are 18 residues in the CDR3. The CDR3 nucleotides are TGTGCCAGTAAATCAGGGCTAGCGGGGGGGCTGGGAAAATTTGAGCAGTTCTTC. Protein: CASKSGLAGGLGKFEQFF.

V gene TRBV12-5 combines with J gene TRBJ2-2; TRBD1 matches at 9 bases. Trimming took 6 bases from V and 3 from J; bases not matched to a gene: 8. Germline V CDR1 and CDR2: LGHNT, FRNRAP. The CDR3 loop spans 16 amino acids. This CDR3 is CASGLKQGADTGELFF. In DNA, the CDR3 is TGTGCTAGTGGCCTTAAACAGGGGGCGGACACCGGGGAGCTGTTTTTT.

The CDR3: CASSLTSQGAPYF. The DNA of the CDR3 is TGTGCCAGCAGCTTAACTTCCCAGGGGGCGCCGTACTTC. V gene TRBV11-2 combines with J gene TRBJ2-7; 8 nucleotides match TRBD1. The CDR3 spans 13 residues. V trimming: 2 bases; J trimming: 12 bases; junction bases outside the gene matches: 9. Germline V gives CDR1 SGHAT, CDR2 FQNNGV.

In its sample, this clone was seen once. The chain links TRBV30 to TRBJ1-2; TRBD1 might be the D (6 bases). The CDR3 is 14 amino acids. Between the trimmed V and J ends, which lost 2 bases and 3 bases, there was a span of 13 bases. Germline loops: CDR1 GTSNPN, CDR2 SVGIG (reference sequence). The CDR3 DNA reads TGTGCCTGGAGTCCCCCAGGGGCTTACTATGGCTACACCTTC. It is translated as CAWSPPGAYYGYTF.

This clone was picked up one time. CDR3 in amino acids: CASSPTGTGYTF. The CDR3 nucleotides read TGTGCCAGCAGCCCGACAGGGACCGGCTACACCTTC. The chain is built from TRBV7-2 and TRBJ1-2; the match to TRBD1 covers 7 bases. There are 12 residues in the CDR3. The ends lost 5 bases at V and 8 bases at J; junction bases unmatched: 5. CDR1 SGHTA and CDR2 FQGNSA come from the germline V gene.

The chain is built from TRBV5-6 and TRBJ2-1, with 8 bases lining up with TRBD2. The CDR3 is 15 residues long. Germline CDR1 SGHDT, CDR2 YYEEEE. The V gene end was trimmed by 6 bases and the J gene end by 1 base; junction bases not matched to a gene: 6. CDR3 DNA sequence: TGTGCCAGCACCTTTGGCGGGAGGTCCTACAATGAGCAGTTCTTC. It specifies CASTFGGRSYNEQFF.

The chain employs TRBV9 and TRBJ1-3; 10 positions match TRBD1. There are 17 residues in the CDR3. The junction had 3 bases not matched to a gene; V was cut back by 0 bases and J by 0 bases. Germline values: CDR1 SGDLS, CDR2 YYNGEE. CDR3 in DNA: TGTGCCAGCAGCGTAGGACAGGGGGCGAGCTCTGGAAACACCATATATTTT. Amino acids: CASSVGQGASSGNTIYF.

V usage is TRBV7-2 and J usage is TRBJ2-3, with 8 nucleotides matching TRBD2. Trimming at V came to 3 bases and at J to 4 bases, leaving 3 bases not matched to a gene. CDR1 is SGHTA, CDR2 FQGNSA, per germline. The CDR3 loop spans 14 amino acids. CDR3 in amino acids: CASSLGGRSDTQYF. CDR3 DNA: TGTGCCAGCAGCTTGGGCGGGAGGTCAGATACGCAGTATTTT. The full variable domain, in which reference TRBV7-2 and TRBJ2-3 provide the parts outside the CDR3, is GAGVSQSPSNKVTEKGKDVELRCDPISGHTALYWYRQSLGQGLEFLIYFQGNSAPDKSGLPSDRFSAERTGGSVSTLTIQRTQQEDSAVYLCASSLGGRSDTQYFGPGTRLTVL.

The chain recombines TRBV5-6 with TRBJ2-3, with 11 bases aligning to TRBD2. The ends lost 1 base at V and 8 bases at J; junction bases unmatched: 6. Germline V lookup: CDR1 SGHDT, CDR2 YYEEEE. This CDR3 contains 15 residues. DNA for the CDR3: TGTGCCAGCAGCTTGAGACTAGCGGGGTTACCTACGCAGTATTTT. Translated: CASSLRLAGLPTQYF.

The chain employs TRBV5-4 and TRBJ1-5; D remains unclear. The CDR3 is 13 residues long. CDR1 and CDR2 (germline): SGHNT, YYREEE (reference sequence). Trimming cost V 5 bases and J 9 bases, with 15 bases left between them. CDR3: CASRLDGDGPQHF. CDR3 DNA sequence: TGTGCCAGCAGACTAGACGGGGATGGGCCCCAGCATTTT.

The chain uses TRBV5-4 and TRBJ2-7, with D tentatively TRBD1 (5 bases). The CDR3 spans 14 residues. The germline V gene has CDR1 SGHNT and CDR2 YYREEE (reference sequence). V was trimmed by 0 bases and J by 3 bases, leaving 10 bases between them. In nucleotides, the CDR3 is TGTGCCAGCAGCTTGGTCGGCAGGGTCTACGAGCAGTACTTC. This codes for CASSLVGRVYEQYF.

In its sample, this clone was seen a few times. The chain carries TRBV7-9 and TRBJ2-1, with 12 positions matching TRBD2. CDR1 and CDR2 (germline): SEHNR, FQNEAQ (reference sequence). This CDR3 is built from 15 residues. The V segment lost 2 bases and the J segment 9 bases; nucleotides outside the gene matches: 5. CDR3 sequence reads: CASSLTTSGSGEQFF. CDR3 DNA: TGTGCCAGCAGCTTAACGACTAGCGGGAGCGGTGAGCAGTTCTTC.

This sequence joins TRBV19 and TRBJ2-3, with a weak D call TRBD1 (6 bases). Germline CDR1 is LNHDA and CDR2 is SQIVND (reference sequence). This CDR3 is built from 15 residues. Trimming removed 10 bases from V and 2 bases from J, with 19 bases in between. CDR3 region: CATPPQGVPTDTQYF. Here the CDR3 DNA reads TGTGCCACCCCTCCACAGGGCGTCCCCACAGATACGCAGTATTTT.

The genes are TRBV30 and TRBJ2-1, with 7 bases aligning to TRBD2. Germline CDR1 is GTSNPN and CDR2 is SVGIG (reference sequence). The CDR3 contains 12 residues. Trimming removed 4 bases from V and 15 bases from J; junction bases left unmatched: 12. In nucleotides, the CDR3 is TGTGCCTGGACCTTGACTAGCTCCCGCTCGTTCTTC. It translates to CAWTLTSSRSFF.

The V call is TRBV6-5, the J call TRBJ1-4; 8 bases line up with TRBD1. This CDR3 is 15 amino acids long. V gave up 8 bases and J gave up 6 bases; unmatched junction bases: 11. Germline V lookup: CDR1 MNHEY, CDR2 SVGAGI. The CDR3: CASSRRTGIDEKLFF. Written as DNA, the CDR3 is TGTGCCAGCTCTCGTCGGACAGGGATTGATGAAAAACTGTTTTTT.

V gene TRBV28 combines with J gene TRBJ1-5, with 9 bases fitting TRBD1. This CDR3 spans 15 amino acids. The V segment lost 7 bases and the J segment 9 bases; nucleotides outside the gene matches: 13. The germline gives CDR1 MDHEN, CDR2 SYDVKM. Written as DNA, the CDR3 is TGTGCCAGCACCCGAACCGGGACAGGGCATCGGCCCCAGCATTTT. Its protein product is CASTRTGTGHRPQHF.

This chain connects TRBV20-1 to TRBJ2-5; D remains unclear. The better agreement between TRBJ2-7 and the DNA end casts doubt on the J call. The CDR3 is 11 residues long. CDR1 is DFQATT and CDR2 is SNEGSKA in the germline V gene (reference sequence). The CDR3 spells CSARFSYEQYF. The CDR3, as DNA: TGCAGTGCTAGATTCTCCTACGAGCAGTACTTC.

This chain joins TRBV2 and TRBJ1-5; 7 bases are a match to TRBD1. The germline V gene encodes CDR1 SNHLY and CDR2 FYNNEI. V gave up 3 bases and J gave up 2 bases; unmatched junction bases: 1. The CDR3 loop spans 14 amino acids. CDR3 loop: CASSDGQGNQPQHF. Written as DNA, the CDR3 is TGTGCCAGCAGTGACGGACAGGGCAATCAGCCCCAGCATTTT.